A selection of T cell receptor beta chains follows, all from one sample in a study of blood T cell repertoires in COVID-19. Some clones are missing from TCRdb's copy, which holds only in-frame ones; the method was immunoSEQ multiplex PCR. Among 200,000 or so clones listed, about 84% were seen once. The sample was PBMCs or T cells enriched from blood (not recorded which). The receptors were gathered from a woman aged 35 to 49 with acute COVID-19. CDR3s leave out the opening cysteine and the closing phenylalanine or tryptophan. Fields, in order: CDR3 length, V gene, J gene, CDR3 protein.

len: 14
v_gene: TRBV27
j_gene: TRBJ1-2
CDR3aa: ASSLERQGAHYGYT

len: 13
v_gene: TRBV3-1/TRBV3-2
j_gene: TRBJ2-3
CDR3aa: ASSGTSGRTDTQY

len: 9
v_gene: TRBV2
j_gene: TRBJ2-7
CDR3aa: ASSDGYEQY

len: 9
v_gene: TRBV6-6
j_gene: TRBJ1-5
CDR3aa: ASSYERSQH

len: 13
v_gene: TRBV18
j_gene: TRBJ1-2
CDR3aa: ASSPPQGLTSGYT

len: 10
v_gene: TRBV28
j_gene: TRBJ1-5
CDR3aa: ASSSQFHTQH

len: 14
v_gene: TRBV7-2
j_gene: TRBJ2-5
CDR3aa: ASSLYGAVRQETQY

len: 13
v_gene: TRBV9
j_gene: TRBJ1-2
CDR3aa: ASSVGTGQRGGYT

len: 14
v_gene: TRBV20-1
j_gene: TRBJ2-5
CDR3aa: SASVLAGGLQETQY

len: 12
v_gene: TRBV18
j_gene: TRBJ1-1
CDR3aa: ASSLTGTLAEAF

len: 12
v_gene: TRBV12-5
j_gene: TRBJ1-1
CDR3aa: ASGPGHGDTEAF

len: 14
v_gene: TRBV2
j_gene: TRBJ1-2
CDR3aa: ASTILPAAGVKGYT

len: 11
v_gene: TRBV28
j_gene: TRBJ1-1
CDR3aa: ASSFPGGTEAF

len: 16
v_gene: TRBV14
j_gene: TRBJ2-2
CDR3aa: ASSQEIRSGAVAGELF

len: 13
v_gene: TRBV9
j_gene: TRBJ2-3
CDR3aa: ASSVVGTLTDTQY

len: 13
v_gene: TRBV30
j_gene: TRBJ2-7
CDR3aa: AWSPRGTAFTEQY

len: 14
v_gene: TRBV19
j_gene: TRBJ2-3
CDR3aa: ASSIGTGEGTDTQY

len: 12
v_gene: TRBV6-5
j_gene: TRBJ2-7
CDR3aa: ASSSRDRGYEQY

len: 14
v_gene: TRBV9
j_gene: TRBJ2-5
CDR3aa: ASSTRTGGLQETQY

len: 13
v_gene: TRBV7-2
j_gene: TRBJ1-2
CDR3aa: ASSLNRGGVDGYT

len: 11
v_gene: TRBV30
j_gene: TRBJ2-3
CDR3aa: AGTSGNTDTQY

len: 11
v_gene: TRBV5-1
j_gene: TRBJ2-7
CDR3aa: ASSLGQLYEQY

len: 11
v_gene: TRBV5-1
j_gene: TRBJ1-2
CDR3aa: ASSWEIAYGYT

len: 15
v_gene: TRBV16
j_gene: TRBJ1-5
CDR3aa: ASSQGVGQGGNQPQH

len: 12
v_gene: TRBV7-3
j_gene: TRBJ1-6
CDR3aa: ASSETGGNSPLH

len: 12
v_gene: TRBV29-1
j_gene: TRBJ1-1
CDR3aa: SVAGTGIRTEAF

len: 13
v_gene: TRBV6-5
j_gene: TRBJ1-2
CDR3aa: ASSPSRAEGYGYT

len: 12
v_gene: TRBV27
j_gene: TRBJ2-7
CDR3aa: ASGRSGSSYEQY

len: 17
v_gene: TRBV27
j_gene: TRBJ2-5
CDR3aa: ASSVALNLGTGYQETQY

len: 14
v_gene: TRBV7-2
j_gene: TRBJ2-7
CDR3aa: ASSLEPTMPLYEQY

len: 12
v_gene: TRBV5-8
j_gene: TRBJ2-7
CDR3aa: ASSFGTSEYEQY